The clone carrying this T cell receptor beta chain was counted between two and nine times. Other DNA sequences within the sample encode an identical CDR3. The sample belongs to a study of cytomegalovirus exposure and HLA in healthy donors. Use of 60 Vbeta and 13 Jbeta primers characterized the PCR. Only in-frame clones appear in the TCRdb table, and some are missing; sequencing was by immunoSEQ multiplex PCR. The sample holds 110,000 to 150,000 clones, roughly three quarters seen once. Trimming took off 0 bases at V and 4 bases at J, with 3 bases between the two ends. Germline V lookup: CDR1 MNHNS, CDR2 SASEGT. The CDR3 totals 12 residues.

Sequencing was performed on PBMCs. The gene calls are TRBV6-1 and TRBJ1-1; D not certain. The TCR was taken from a female donor in good health and CMV-seronegative. CDR3 amino acids: CASSEALTEAFF. CDR3 nucleotide sequence: TGTGCCAGCAGTGAAGCTCTCACTGAAGCTTTCTTT.